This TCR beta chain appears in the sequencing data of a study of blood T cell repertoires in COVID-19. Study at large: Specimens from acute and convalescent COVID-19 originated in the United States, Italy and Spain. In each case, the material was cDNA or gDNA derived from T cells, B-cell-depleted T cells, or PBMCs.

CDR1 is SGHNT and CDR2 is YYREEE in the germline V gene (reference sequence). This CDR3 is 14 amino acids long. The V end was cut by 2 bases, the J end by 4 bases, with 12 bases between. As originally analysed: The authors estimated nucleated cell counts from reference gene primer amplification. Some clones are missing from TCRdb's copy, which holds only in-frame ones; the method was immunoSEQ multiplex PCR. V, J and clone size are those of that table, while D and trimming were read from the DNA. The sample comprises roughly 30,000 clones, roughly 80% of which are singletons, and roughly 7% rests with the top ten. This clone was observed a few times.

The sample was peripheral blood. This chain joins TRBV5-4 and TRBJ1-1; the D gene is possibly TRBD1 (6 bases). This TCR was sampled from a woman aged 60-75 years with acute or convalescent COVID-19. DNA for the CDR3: TGTGCCAGCAGCTTTGACAGGCTCGTCACTGAAGCTTTCTTT. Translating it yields CASSFDRLVTEAFF. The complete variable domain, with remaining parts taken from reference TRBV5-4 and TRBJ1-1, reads ETGVTQSPTHLIKTRGQQVTLRCSSQSGHNTVSWYQQALGQGPQFIFQYYREEENGRGNFPPRFSGLQFPNYSSELNVNALELDDSALYLCASSFDRLVTEAFFGQGTRLTVV.